What follows describes a single TCR beta chain. This specimen belongs to a study of long-term antiretroviral therapy in people with HIV. Investigators performed immunoSEQ version v3.0 at survey level. The protocol was immunoSEQ multiplex PCR, while the TCRdb copy is restricted to in-frame clones and leaves out a portion. The table includes 20,000 to 25,000 clones, 60% to 80% detected once. V lost 3 bases to trimming and J lost 8 bases; unmatched junction nucleotides: 13. The CDR3 has 15 residues. In germline, CDR1 is GTSNPN, CDR2 SVGIG (reference sequence). Only United States sites treated participants with HIV.

The chain employs TRBV30 and TRBJ1-1; 9 bases align to TRBD1. This material consisted of unsorted PBMCs, taken less than 1.8 years before starting antiretroviral therapy. This receptor was obtained from a woman between 35 and 50 years old with HIV. The chain's CDR3 is CAWRTGTGMPREAFF. The CDR3, as DNA: TGTGCCTGGAGGACCGGGACAGGGATGCCCAGAGAAGCTTTCTTT.